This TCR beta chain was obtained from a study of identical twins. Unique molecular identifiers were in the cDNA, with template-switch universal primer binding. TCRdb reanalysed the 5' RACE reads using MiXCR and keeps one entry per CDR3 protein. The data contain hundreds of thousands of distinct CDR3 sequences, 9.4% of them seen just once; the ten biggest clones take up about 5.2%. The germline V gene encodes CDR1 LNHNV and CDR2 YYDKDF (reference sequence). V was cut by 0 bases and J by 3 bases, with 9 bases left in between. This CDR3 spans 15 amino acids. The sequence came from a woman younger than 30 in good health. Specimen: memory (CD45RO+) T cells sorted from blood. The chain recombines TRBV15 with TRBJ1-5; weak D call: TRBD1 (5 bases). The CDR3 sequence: CATSRDGGDNQPQHF. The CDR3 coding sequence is TGTGCCACCAGCAGAGATGGGGGGGACAATCAGCCCCAGCATTTT.